A single sample is the source of the 31 T cell receptor beta chains below, sequenced in a study of cytomegalovirus exposure and HLA in healthy donors. Here immunoSEQ multiplex PCR was the method, and the copy in TCRdb shows in-frame clones only, minus some. The sample holds fewer than 100,000 clones; about nine tenths are singletons and the top ten take about 1.9%. Sequencing used PBMCs. The receptors were sampled from a man aged 25 to 40 in good health and CMV-seronegative.

The V call is TRBV6-7, the J call TRBJ1-5, with D possibly TRBD1 on 5 matching bases. TRBV6-7 is noted as an ORF with a role that remains uncertain. The CDR3 covers 14 residues. The germline V and J ends were trimmed by 2 bases and 1 base, with 6 bases remaining between them. CDR3 region: CASSYGGSNQPQHF. DNA of the CDR3: TGTGCCAGCAGTTACGGGGGGAGCAATCAGCCCCAGCATTTT.

In its sample, this clone was seen once. The V gene is TRBV19, the J gene TRBJ1-2; maybe TRBD1 (5 bases). The length of the CDR3 is 16 residues. V was cut by 0 bases and J by 4 bases, with 15 bases left in between. Germline V lookup: CDR1 LNHDA, CDR2 SQIVND (reference sequence). The CDR3 nucleotides read TGTGCCAGTAGTATAGATCTGACTGGACATCTCTATGGCTACACCTTC. It specifies CASSIDLTGHLYGYTF.

The genes are TRBV7-2 and TRBJ2-1; 8 positions agree with TRBD2. The CDR3 is 14 amino acids. The ends lost 4 bases at V and 7 bases at J; junction bases unmatched: 6. The germline CDR1 and CDR2 sequences are SGHTA and FQGNSA. CDR3 in DNA: TGTGCCAGCAGCTCAGTGACTAGCGTGAATGAGCAGTTCTTC. It is translated as CASSSVTSVNEQFF. Combining the CDR3 with reference TRBV7-2 and TRBJ2-1 gives the whole variable domain GAGVSQSPSNKVTEKGKDVELRCDPISGHTALYWYRQSLGQGLEFLIYFQGNSAPDKSGLPSDRFSAERTGGSVSTLTIQRTQQEDSAVYLCASSSVTSVNEQFFGPGTRLTVL.

The chain's CDR3 is CASSPLTVNTEAFF. DNA of the CDR3: TGTGCCAGCTCACCACTGACAGTGAACACTGAAGCTTTCTTT. V gene TRBV18 combines with J gene TRBJ1-1, with a tentative D call TRBD1 (5 bases). The V and J ends lost 1 base and 0 bases respectively, with 6 bases between them. CDR1 KGHSH and CDR2 LQKENI come from the germline V gene. This CDR3 region has 14 residues. The full variable domain, its missing parts supplied by reference TRBV18 and TRBJ1-1, is NAGVMQNPRHLVRRRGQEARLRCSPMKGHSHVYWYRQLPEEGLKFMVYLQKENIIDESGMPKERFSAEFPKEGPSILRIQQVVRGDSAAYFCASSPLTVNTEAFFGQGTRLTVV.

The V call is TRBV9, the J call TRBJ2-5, with a weak D call TRBD2 (6 bases). The germline V gene encodes CDR1 SGDLS and CDR2 YYNGEE. V gave up 0 bases and J gave up 7 bases, with 13 bases separating them. The CDR3 has 14 amino acids. The CDR3 nucleotides are TGTGCCAGCAGCGTAGATTGGGGGGATGGGACCCAGTACTTC. It translates to CASSVDWGDGTQYF.

V gene TRBV6-5 combines with J gene TRBJ2-5, with 7 bases matching TRBD2. CDR3 length: 13 residues. The ends lost 2 bases at V and 7 bases at J; junction bases unmatched: 4. Germline values: CDR1 MNHEY, CDR2 SVGAGI. CDR3 residues: CASSYGTGGTQYF. In DNA, the CDR3 is TGTGCCAGCAGTTACGGGACGGGAGGGACCCAGTACTTC.

V usage is TRBV2 and J usage is TRBJ1-2; possibly TRBD1 for D (6 bases). V was cut by 6 bases and J by 0 bases, with 11 bases left in between. The CDR3 sequence is 14 residues long. Germline values: CDR1 SNHLY, CDR2 FYNNEI. The CDR3 loop reads CASRGDTTNYGYTF. CDR3 nucleotides: TGTGCCAGCAGGGGGGACACTACTAACTATGGCTACACCTTC.

The chain has TRBV28 and TRBJ2-5; 7 bases match TRBD1. CDR1 is MDHEN and CDR2 is SYDVKM in the germline V gene. The CDR3 extends over 16 amino acids. Germline trimming cut 5 bases from V and 3 bases from J; bases unmatched to any gene: 12. CDR3 in amino acids: CASSPKYGQAEETQYF. The CDR3 DNA follows: TGTGCCAGCAGTCCTAAATACGGACAGGCCGAAGAGACCCAGTACTTC.

The rearrangement joins TRBV28 to TRBJ1-5; 7 bases agree with TRBD1. CDR3 length: 15 residues. Trimming at V came to 3 bases and at J to 3 bases, leaving 5 bases not matched to a gene. Germline V lookup: CDR1 MDHEN, CDR2 SYDVKM. Written as DNA, the CDR3 is TGTGCCAGCAGTTTTGCCGACAGGGTCAATCAGCCCCAGCATTTT. Its translation is CASSFADRVNQPQHF.

Comments on this clone: Its ends do not fully match the called genes, so a read error is possible. V is TRBV7-7 and J is TRBJ2-3, with D possibly being TRBD2 (6 bases). Per the germline V gene, CDR1 is SSHAT and CDR2 is FNYEAQ (reference sequence). The length of the CDR3 is 15 residues. The CDR3 bases are TGTGCTAGCAGCCCGGGGACTGGAAGCACAGATACGCAGTATTTT. It specifies CASSPGTGSTDTQYF.

This chain links TRBV18 with TRBJ1-5, with D possibly matching TRBD1 (5 bases). The ends were cut back, 3 bases at V and 6 bases at J, with 15 bases in the middle. The germline gives CDR1 KGHSH, CDR2 LQKENI. The CDR3 has 15 residues. This CDR3 reads CASSPAGGEGQPQHF. CDR3 in DNA: TGTGCCAGCTCACCGGCGGGGGGTGAGGGTCAGCCCCAGCATTTT.

The gene calls are TRBV18 and TRBJ2-7, with 9 positions matching TRBD1. The CDR3 runs to 15 residues. Germline CDR1 KGHSH, CDR2 LQKENI. Germline trimming cut 6 bases from V and 3 bases from J; bases unmatched to any gene: 9. The CDR3 DNA sequence: TGTGCCAGCTCCCGGACAGGGGTTAGTAGCTACGAGCAGTACTTC. As protein: CASSRTGVSSYEQYF.

This chain uses TRBV7-5 with TRBJ2-7; the D call of TRBD1 is as the table states it, not checked on the DNA. TRBV7-5 represents a pseudogene. The length of the CDR3 is 13 residues. Here the CDR3 reads CARSLGTGYEQYF. The CDR3 DNA reads as TGTGCCAGAAGCTTAGGGACAGGCTACGAGCAGTACTTC.

The chain couples TRBV5-1 to TRBJ1-2; 9 bases match TRBD1. The germline V gene encodes CDR1 SGHRS and CDR2 YFSETQ. The length of the CDR3 is 15 residues. The J segment lost 5 bases and the V segment lost 3 bases, leaving 8 bases of the junction unmatched. The CDR3 DNA follows: TGCGCCAGCAGCTCGGGACAGGGAGGTTGGTATGGCTACACCTTC. Its translation: CASSSGQGGWYGYTF.

J is TRBJ2-2 and V is TRBV4-2; D gene uncertain. The CDR3 has 14 residues. Germline values: CDR1 LGHNA, CDR2 YNFKEQ. V was pared by 4 bases and J by 1 base, with 7 bases between. This CDR3 is CASSPGGNTGELFF. The CDR3, as DNA: TGTGCCAGCAGCCCTGGCGGGAACACCGGGGAGCTGTTTTTT.

V gene TRBV7-9 combines with J gene TRBJ1-2; 10 positions match TRBD1. Per the germline V gene, CDR1 is SEHNR and CDR2 is FQNEAQ (reference sequence). This CDR3 is built from 16 residues. V shed 2 bases, J shed 5 bases, and the junction held 8 bases outside the gene matches. The chain's CDR3 is CASSLNGDRGLYGYTF. The CDR3 DNA follows: TGTGCCAGCAGCTTAAACGGGGACAGGGGACTTTATGGCTACACCTTC.

The chain employs TRBV5-4 and TRBJ2-5, with a weak D call TRBD1 (5 bases). This CDR3 has 15 residues. Trimming removed 0 bases at V and 3 bases at J, with 12 bases between. The germline CDR1 and CDR2 sequences are SGHNT and YYREEE (reference sequence). CDR3 region: CASSLDGRAEETQYF. The CDR3, as DNA: TGTGCCAGCAGCTTGGACGGCAGGGCCGAAGAGACCCAGTACTTC.

The CDR3 DNA reads as TGTGCCAGCAGTTTTTCAGGGGGTCTCTATGGCTACACCTTC. Its translation is CASSFSGGLYGYTF. The J gene is TRBJ1-2, the V gene TRBV28; TRBD1 matches 7 bases. Per the germline V gene, CDR1 is MDHEN and CDR2 is SYDVKM. This CDR3 is built from 14 residues. V lost 3 bases, J lost 4 bases, and 5 bases stayed unmatched.

This sequence joins TRBV28 and TRBJ2-5, with 11 bases matching TRBD1. V dropped 3 bases and J dropped 5; count of bases not matched to a gene: 5. Germline V gene sequence: CDR1 MDHEN, CDR2 SYDVKM. The CDR3 totals 15 residues. CDR3 sequence reads: CASSFIRTGGETQYF. The CDR3 region has the DNA TGTGCCAGCAGTTTTATCAGGACAGGGGGCGAGACCCAGTACTTC.

This chain links TRBV6-5 with TRBJ2-1, with D maybe TRBD1 (6 bases). The germline V gene has CDR1 MNHEY and CDR2 SVGAGI. The V end was cut by 5 bases, the J end by 8 bases, with 16 bases between. The CDR3 sequence is 14 residues long. CDR3 loop: CASSELKGVDEQFF. The CDR3, as DNA: TGTGCCAGCAGTGAATTGAAGGGGGTGGATGAGCAGTTCTTC.

This chain links TRBV4-2 with TRBJ2-6; 9 nucleotides match TRBD2. Looked up from germline, CDR1 is LGHNA and CDR2 is YNFKEQ. The CDR3 loop spans 18 amino acids. V shed 1 base and J 0 bases; nucleotides not matched to a gene: 4. CDR3 protein: CASSQGLADPSGANVLTF. CDR3 in DNA: TGTGCCAGCAGCCAAGGACTAGCGGACCCCTCTGGGGCCAACGTCCTGACTTTC.

The rearrangement joins TRBV5-1 to TRBJ2-1; 8 bases line up with TRBD2. Unmatched junction bases numbered 7, after V lost 1 base and J lost 1 base. Germline loops: CDR1 SGHRS, CDR2 YFSETQ. There are 17 residues in the CDR3. CDR3 nucleotides: TGCGCCAGCAGCTTGTCGGCGGGAGGATCGTCCTACAATGAGCAGTTCTTC. Translated: CASSLSAGGSSYNEQFF.

The V call is TRBV30, the J call TRBJ2-1, with D perhaps matching TRBD2 (6 bases). CDR3 length equals 14 residues. CDR1 and CDR2 (germline): GTSNPN, SVGIG (reference sequence). With 4 bases removed from V and 3 bases from J, the gap between germline ends came to 13 bases. The CDR3 here is CAWTGTGIYNEQFF. The CDR3 nucleotides read TGTGCCTGGACCGGGACTGGTATCTACAATGAGCAGTTCTTC.

The chain carries TRBV5-8 and TRBJ1-4, with D perhaps TRBD1 (6 bases). The germline V gene encodes CDR1 SGHTS and CDR2 YDEGEE. The CDR3 is 16 amino acids. Between the trimmed V and J ends, which lost 1 base and 0 bases, there was a span of 10 bases. CDR3 region: CASSLWGQATNEKLFF. CDR3 nucleotide sequence: TGTGCCAGCAGCTTGTGGGGGCAAGCAACTAATGAAAAACTGTTTTTT. Supplemented by reference TRBV5-8 and TRBJ1-4, the full variable domain reads EAGVTQSPTHLIKTRGQQATLRCSPISGHTSVYWYQQALGLGLQFLLWYDEGEERNRGNFPPRFSGRQFPNYSSELNVNALELEDSALYLCASSLWGQATNEKLFFGSGTQLSVL.

This clone was detected a few times. The rearrangement links TRBV28 to TRBJ2-1; 9 positions agree with TRBD1. Germline V gene sequence: CDR1 MDHEN, CDR2 SYDVKM. The CDR3 covers 16 residues. Trimming took 4 bases from V and 5 from J; bases not matched to a gene: 9. CDR3 DNA sequence: TGTGCCAGCAGTTCTCGCCGGGACAGGGATGACAATGAGCAGTTCTTC. Protein product: CASSSRRDRDDNEQFF. Filled out from reference TRBV28 and TRBJ2-1, the complete variable domain reads DVKVTQSSRYLVKRTGEKVFLECVQDMDHENMFWYRQDPGLGLRLIYFSYDVKMKEKGDIPEGYSVSREKKERFSLILESASTNQTSMYLCASSSRRDRDDNEQFFGPGTRLTVL.

The chain couples TRBV29-1 to TRBJ1-5; the D is unclear. CDR1 SQVTM and CDR2 ANQGSEA come from the germline V gene. Trimming took 5 bases from V and 2 from J, leaving 7 bases between them. CDR3 length equals 12 residues. CDR3 in DNA: TGCAGCGTTACAGAAGGCAATCAGCCCCAGCATTTT. The encoded protein is CSVTEGNQPQHF.

This chain connects TRBV9 to TRBJ2-1; tentatively, D is TRBD2 (5 bases). This CDR3 comprises 16 residues. The V end lost 3 bases, the J end lost 0 bases, and 13 bases lay between the germline ends. Germline assignment: CDR1 SGDLS and CDR2 YYNGEE. CDR3 sequence (DNA): TGTGCCAGCAGCGAATACATAGGGAGCTCCTACAATGAGCAGTTCTTC. This encodes CASSEYIGSSYNEQFF.

The rearrangement uses TRBV28 and TRBJ1-6, with 7 bases identical to TRBD1. Germline trimming cut 8 bases from V and 8 bases from J; bases unmatched to any gene: 18. CDR1 MDHEN and CDR2 SYDVKM come from the germline V gene. The CDR3 is 17 residues long. CDR3: CASRAGVQGDWDSPLHF. In DNA form, the CDR3 reads TGTGCCAGCCGAGCCGGCGTCCAGGGGGATTGGGATTCACCCCTCCACTTT. Full variable domain (missing parts from reference TRBV28 and TRBJ1-6): DVKVTQSSRYLVKRTGEKVFLECVQDMDHENMFWYRQDPGLGLRLIYFSYDVKMKEKGDIPEGYSVSREKKERFSLILESASTNQTSMYLCASRAGVQGDWDSPLHFGNGTRLTVT.

The V and J genes are TRBV7-2 and TRBJ1-1; 9 nucleotides agree with TRBD1. The ends lost 3 bases at V and 5 bases at J; junction bases unmatched: 7. CDR1 and CDR2 from the germline V gene are SGHTA and FQGNSA. This CDR3 spans 15 amino acids. CDR3 sequence: CASSFGTGRSTEAFF. In DNA, the CDR3 is TGTGCCAGCAGCTTCGGGACAGGGAGGTCGACTGAAGCTTTCTTT.

The rearrangement links TRBV4-1 to TRBJ2-3, with D possibly matching TRBD2 (6 bases). CDR1 is MGHRA, CDR2 YSYEKL, per germline. The CDR3 covers 15 residues. Trimming removed 0 bases at V and 4 bases at J, with 11 bases between. The CDR3 nucleotides are TGCGCCAGCAGCCAAGAGGGTCTAGCGCCAGATACGCAGTATTTT. Amino acids: CASSQEGLAPDTQYF.

The J gene is TRBJ1-4, the V gene TRBV28; TRBD1 aligns across 7 bases. The CDR3 runs 14 residues. Germline trimming cut 6 bases from V and 6 bases from J; bases unmatched to any gene: 7. Germline V gives CDR1 MDHEN, CDR2 SYDVKM. The CDR3 here is CASSSGTAYEKLFF. In DNA, the CDR3 is TGTGCCAGCAGCTCCGGGACAGCCTATGAAAAACTGTTTTTT.